What follows is one TCR beta chain and its context. As handled by the study authors: Using reference gene primer amplification, nucleated cell counts were estimated. Sequencing was performed with immunoSEQ multiplex PCR; in TCRdb, only in-frame clones are kept and a portion is missing. V and J calls and clone size are those listed in that table; D and trimming were worked out from the DNA. This sample carries tens of thousands of clones, around nine tenths of them seen once, and the ten largest clones take approximately 3.9%. The data originate from a study of blood T cell repertoires in COVID-19. The wider study: The United States, Italy and Spain were the sources of the acute and convalescent COVID-19 samples. From T cells, B-cell-depleted T cells, or PBMCs came the material, which was cDNA or gDNA.

Per germline, CDR1 SEHNR and CDR2 FQNEAQ (reference sequence). The V gene end was trimmed by 4 bases and the J gene end by 2 bases; junction bases not matched to a gene: 9. The CDR3 covers 17 residues. This TCR was recovered from a man aged 65 to 79 with acute or convalescent COVID-19. The sequenced material came from peripheral blood. This chain uses TRBV7-9 with TRBJ2-3; 10 bases fit TRBD2. In nucleotides, the CDR3 is TGTGCCAGCAGCTCCCGTGGTAGCGGGGGGCCCACAGATACGCAGTATTTT. This encodes CASSSRGSGGPTDTQYF. Drawing the rest from reference TRBV7-9 and TRBJ2-3, the complete variable domain is DTGVSQNPRHKITKRGQNVTFRCDPISEHNRLYWYRQTLGQGPEFLTYFQNEAQLEKSRLLSDRFSAERPKGSFSTLEIQRTEQGDSAMYLCASSSRGSGGPTDTQYFGPGTRLTVL.